The present T cell receptor beta chain was sequenced within a study of T-cell reconstitution after alpha-beta-depleted transplantation in children. Unique molecular identifiers were incorporated during preparation of the TCRbeta library. TCRdb independently ran MiXCR on the PCR reads; one entry per CDR3 protein. The sample records 530,000 or so distinct CDR3 sequences, roughly a quarter being singletons. The material sequenced was PBMCs, taken before TCRalphabeta/CD19-depleted stem cell transplant. This clonotype originated in a boy under three years old with Wiskott-Aldrich syndrome, due to receive a stem cell transplant.

CDR3 loop: CASSQELALGTGELFF. CDR3 bases: TGTGCCAGCAGCCAAGAACTAGCCCTGGGCACCGGGGAGCTGTTTTTT. The rearrangement uses TRBV4-2 and TRBJ2-2; TRBD2 is a possible D gene (6 bases). Germline values: CDR1 LGHNA, CDR2 YNFKEQ. The CDR3 length is 16 residues. The V gene lost 0 bases and the J gene lost 4 bases, with 12 bases spanning the gap.